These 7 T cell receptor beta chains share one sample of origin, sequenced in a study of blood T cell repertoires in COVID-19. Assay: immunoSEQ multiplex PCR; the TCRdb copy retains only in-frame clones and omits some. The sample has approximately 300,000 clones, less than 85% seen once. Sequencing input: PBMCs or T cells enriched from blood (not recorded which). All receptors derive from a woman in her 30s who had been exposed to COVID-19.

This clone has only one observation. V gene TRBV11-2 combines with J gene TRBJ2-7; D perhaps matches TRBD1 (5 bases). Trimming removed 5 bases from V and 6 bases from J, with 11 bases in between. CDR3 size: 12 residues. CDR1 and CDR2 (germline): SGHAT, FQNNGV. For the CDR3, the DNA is TGTGCCAGCAGCGAGCAGGGCGTCGAGCAGTACTTC. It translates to CASSEQGVEQYF.

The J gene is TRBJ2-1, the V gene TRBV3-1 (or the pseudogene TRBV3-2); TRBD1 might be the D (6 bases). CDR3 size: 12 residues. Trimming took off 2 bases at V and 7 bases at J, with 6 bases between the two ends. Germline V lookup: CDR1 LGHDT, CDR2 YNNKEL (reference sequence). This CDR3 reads CASSQTGNEQFF. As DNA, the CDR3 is TGTGCCAGCAGCCAAACAGGGAATGAGCAGTTCTTC.

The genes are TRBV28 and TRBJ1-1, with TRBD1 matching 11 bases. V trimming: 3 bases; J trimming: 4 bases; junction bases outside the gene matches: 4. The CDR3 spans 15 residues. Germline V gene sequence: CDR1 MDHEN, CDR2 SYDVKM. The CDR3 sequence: CASSLDRGLSTEAFF. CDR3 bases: TGTGCCAGCAGTTTGGACAGGGGGCTGTCCACTGAAGCTTTCTTT.

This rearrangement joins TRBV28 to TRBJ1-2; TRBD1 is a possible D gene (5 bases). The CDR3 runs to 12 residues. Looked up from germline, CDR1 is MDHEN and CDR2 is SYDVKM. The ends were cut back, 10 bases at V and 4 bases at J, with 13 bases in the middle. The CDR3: CATKSGLYGYTF. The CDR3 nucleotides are TGTGCCACCAAGTCGGGACTCTATGGCTACACCTTC.

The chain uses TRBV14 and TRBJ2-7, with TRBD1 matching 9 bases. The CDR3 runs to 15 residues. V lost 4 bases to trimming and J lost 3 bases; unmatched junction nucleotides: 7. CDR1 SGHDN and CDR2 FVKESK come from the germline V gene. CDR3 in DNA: TGTGCCAGCAGCCCGGTAGGACAGGGGAGCTACGAGCAGTACTTC. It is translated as CASSPVGQGSYEQYF.

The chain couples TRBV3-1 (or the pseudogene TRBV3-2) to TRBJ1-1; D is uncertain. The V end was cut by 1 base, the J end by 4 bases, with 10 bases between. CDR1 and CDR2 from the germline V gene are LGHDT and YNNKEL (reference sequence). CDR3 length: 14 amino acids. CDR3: CASSQVDRGTEAFF. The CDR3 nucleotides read TGTGCCAGCAGCCAAGTTGACCGGGGCACTGAAGCTTTCTTT.

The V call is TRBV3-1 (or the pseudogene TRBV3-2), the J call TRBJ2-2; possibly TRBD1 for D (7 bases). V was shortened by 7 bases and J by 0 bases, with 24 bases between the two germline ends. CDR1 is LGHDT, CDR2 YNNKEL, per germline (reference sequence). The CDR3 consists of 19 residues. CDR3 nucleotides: TGTGCCAGCAAAGCCGGATTGGGGATCAGGGGGGCGAACACCGGGGAGCTGTTTTTT. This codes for CASKAGLGIRGANTGELFF.